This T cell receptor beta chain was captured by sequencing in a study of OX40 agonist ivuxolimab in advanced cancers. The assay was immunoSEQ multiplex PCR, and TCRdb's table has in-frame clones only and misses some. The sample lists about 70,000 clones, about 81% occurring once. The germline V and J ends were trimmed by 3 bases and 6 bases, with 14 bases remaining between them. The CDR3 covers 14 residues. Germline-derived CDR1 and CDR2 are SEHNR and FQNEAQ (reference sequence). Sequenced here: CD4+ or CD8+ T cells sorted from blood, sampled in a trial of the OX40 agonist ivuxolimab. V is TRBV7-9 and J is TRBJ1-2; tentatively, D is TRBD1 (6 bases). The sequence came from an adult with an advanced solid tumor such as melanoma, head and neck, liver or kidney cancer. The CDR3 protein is CASSFGSGADGYTF. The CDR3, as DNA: TGTGCCAGCAGCTTTGGGTCGGGGGCCGATGGCTACACCTTC.